What follows are 2 T cell receptor beta chains derived from one specimen sequenced in a study of OX40 agonist ivuxolimab in advanced cancers. Some clones are missing from TCRdb's copy, which holds only in-frame ones; the method was immunoSEQ multiplex PCR. The sample shows approximately 28,000 clones, around 87% of them seen only once. The starting material was CD4+ or CD8+ T cells sorted from blood, obtained in a trial of the OX40 agonist ivuxolimab. The source is an adult with an advanced solid tumor such as melanoma, head and neck, liver or kidney cancer.

This sequence joins TRBV2 and TRBJ1-2; no firm D call. Trimming pared 7 bases from V and 5 bases from J, leaving 17 bases between. The germline V gene encodes CDR1 SNHLY and CDR2 FYNNEI. The CDR3 consists of 14 residues. The CDR3 loop is CASTETRVAYGYTF. The CDR3 DNA follows: TGTGCCAGCACCGAAACCCGGGTAGCTTATGGCTACACCTTC.

The chain recombines TRBV6-8 with TRBJ1-5, with 7 bases fitting TRBD1. Germline V gene data show CDR1 as MNHGY and CDR2 as SAAAGT. The CDR3 loop spans 14 amino acids. The J segment lost 4 bases and the V segment lost 6 bases, leaving 6 bases of the junction unmatched. The CDR3 region is CASSPGQKNQPQHF. The CDR3 DNA follows: TGTGCCAGCAGCCCGGGACAGAAGAATCAGCCCCAGCATTTT.